These T cell receptor beta chains were read from a single sample in a study of blood T cell repertoires in COVID-19. Sequenced by immunoSEQ multiplex PCR; TCRdb stores in-frame clones only, minus some. This sample has about 30,000 clones, with 85% to 90% found just once. The sequencing sample was made of peripheral blood. The receptors were gathered from a man aged 70-80 years with acute or convalescent COVID-19. Each CDR3 is given with its conserved first and last residue. D genes are given only for firm matches. Where a row states a size, it is once, few, many or the class of an expanded clone; other rows omit it.

cdr3_nt: TGTGCCAGCAGCTTGAGCGGGGATAGCAATCAGCCCCAGCATTTT
cdr3_aa: CASSLSGDSNQPQHF
d_call: NA
j_call: TRBJ1-5
clone_size: medium-sized
v_call: TRBV5-5

cdr3_nt: TGTGCCAGCAGCCAAAATTCAGAGAGGGCCTGGGGGCACGAGCAGTTCTTC
cdr3_aa: CASSQNSERAWGHEQFF
d_call: NA
j_call: TRBJ2-1
clone_size: NA
v_call: TRBV3-1/TRBV3-2

cdr3_nt: TGTGCCAGTAGATCGAGGACAGGGGCTTTCCACGAGCAGTACTTC
cdr3_aa: CASRSRTGAFHEQYF
d_call: TRBD1
j_call: TRBJ2-7
clone_size: NA
v_call: TRBV19

cdr3_nt: TGTGCCAGCAGTTACCTCGGTGAGCAGTACTTC
cdr3_aa: CASSYLGEQYF
d_call: NA
j_call: TRBJ2-7
clone_size: NA
v_call: TRBV6-2/TRBV6-3

cdr3_nt: TGTGCCAGCAGCTTAAACGCAGGGGATATGGGAGGCTACACCTTC
cdr3_aa: CASSLNAGDMGGYTF
d_call: NA
j_call: TRBJ1-2
clone_size: NA
v_call: TRBV7-9

cdr3_nt: TGTGCCAGTAGTGAGACTAGCGGGGGTCGAAAGGAAAATGAGCAGTTCTTC
cdr3_aa: CASSETSGGRKENEQFF
d_call: TRBD2
j_call: TRBJ2-1
clone_size: NA
v_call: TRBV19

cdr3_nt: TGTGCCACACTACGAACTAGCGGGACCAATGAGCAGTTCTTC
cdr3_aa: CATLRTSGTNEQFF
d_call: TRBD2
j_call: TRBJ2-1
clone_size: NA
v_call: TRBV27

cdr3_nt: TGTGCCAGCGGATTTTCCATTCAGGGGGATGAAAAACTGTTTTTT
cdr3_aa: CASGFSIQGDEKLFF
d_call: TRBD1
j_call: TRBJ1-4
clone_size: NA
v_call: TRBV7-3

cdr3_nt: TGTGCCAGTAGTCTAACAGGGGATGGCAATCAGCCCCAGCATTTT
cdr3_aa: CASSLTGDGNQPQHF
d_call: TRBD1
j_call: TRBJ1-5
clone_size: NA
v_call: TRBV19

cdr3_nt: TGTGCCAGCACCTCTTTGGGACACACAAACAATGAGCAGTTCTTC
cdr3_aa: CASTSLGHTNNEQFF
d_call: NA
j_call: TRBJ2-1
clone_size: NA
v_call: TRBV6-5

cdr3_nt: TGTGCCAGCAGCTTAGGTAGGGGGCATAAAGCTTTCTTT
cdr3_aa: CASSLGRGHKAFF
d_call: TRBD1
j_call: TRBJ1-1
clone_size: once
v_call: TRBV11-3

cdr3_nt: TGCAGTGCTGACAATCAGTACTTC
cdr3_aa: CSADNQYF
d_call: NA
j_call: TRBJ2-4
clone_size: NA
v_call: TRBV20-1

cdr3_nt: TGTGCCACCAGTGCGCAGGGGCTGAGCACAGATACGCAGTATTTT
cdr3_aa: CATSAQGLSTDTQYF
d_call: NA
j_call: TRBJ2-3
clone_size: NA
v_call: TRBV24-1

cdr3_nt: TGTGCCAGCAGGGGCAGGGGGCACACAGATACGCAGTATTTT
cdr3_aa: CASRGRGHTDTQYF
d_call: TRBD1
j_call: TRBJ2-3
clone_size: NA
v_call: TRBV2

cdr3_nt: TGTGCCAGCAGAGGGACAGGGCGTCACGAGCAGTACTTC
cdr3_aa: CASRGTGRHEQYF
d_call: TRBD1
j_call: TRBJ2-7
clone_size: NA
v_call: TRBV6-5

cdr3_nt: TGTGCCAGCAGTTTAAGTGGTTTGGGACAAGGAAACACCATATATTTT
cdr3_aa: CASSLSGLGQGNTIYF
d_call: NA
j_call: TRBJ1-3
clone_size: few
v_call: TRBV27

cdr3_nt: TGTGCCAGCAGTTACTCGCGGGGGGATGGCTACACCTTC
cdr3_aa: CASSYSRGDGYTF
d_call: NA
j_call: TRBJ1-2
clone_size: NA
v_call: TRBV6-5

cdr3_nt: TGTGCCTGGAAAAGGCGGGAGGGCGATGAGCAGTTCTTC
cdr3_aa: CAWKRREGDEQFF
d_call: TRBD2
j_call: TRBJ2-1
clone_size: NA
v_call: TRBV30

cdr3_nt: TGTGCCAGCAGGCCGGGACTAGCGGGAGTTCAGGAGCAGTTCTTC
cdr3_aa: CASRPGLAGVQEQFF
d_call: TRBD2
j_call: TRBJ2-1
clone_size: NA
v_call: TRBV27

cdr3_nt: TGTGCCAGCAGCGGGGCCCCAGGAGGGAGGACGACAGATACGCAGTATTTT
cdr3_aa: CASSGAPGGRTTDTQYF
d_call: NA
j_call: TRBJ2-3
clone_size: NA
v_call: TRBV7-9

cdr3_nt: TGTGCCAGCAGTTCTGGGAGGTCCCAGAGTTGGACCCAGTACTTC
cdr3_aa: CASSSGRSQSWTQYF
d_call: NA
j_call: TRBJ2-5
clone_size: NA
v_call: TRBV6-6

cdr3_nt: TGTGCCTGGAGTGCCCCGGGACAGGGGGTCGGAAGCAATCAGCCCCAGCATTTT
cdr3_aa: CAWSAPGQGVGSNQPQHF
d_call: TRBD1
j_call: TRBJ1-5
clone_size: NA
v_call: TRBV30

cdr3_nt: TGCGCCAGCAGCTTGGTGGACAGCGCGAACACTGAAGCTTTCTTT
cdr3_aa: CASSLVDSANTEAFF
d_call: NA
j_call: TRBJ1-1
clone_size: few
v_call: TRBV5-1

cdr3_nt: TGTGCCAGCTCACGGGGGACTAGCGCAAACAATGAGCAGTTCTTC
cdr3_aa: CASSRGTSANNEQFF
d_call: TRBD2
j_call: TRBJ2-1
clone_size: NA
v_call: TRBV18

cdr3_nt: TGTGCCAGCAGTACGACACAACTCCGGGGTCAGCCCCAGCATTTT
cdr3_aa: CASSTTQLRGQPQHF
d_call: NA
j_call: TRBJ1-5
clone_size: NA
v_call: TRBV6-5

cdr3_nt: TGTGCCAGTAGTCTGGACAGGGTTGGAGAAAAACTGTTTTTT
cdr3_aa: CASSLDRVGEKLFF
d_call: TRBD1
j_call: TRBJ1-4
clone_size: NA
v_call: TRBV19

cdr3_nt: TGTGCCAGCAGCTTGGCCGGGGGCACCGGGGAGCTGTTTTTT
cdr3_aa: CASSLAGGTGELFF
d_call: NA
j_call: TRBJ2-2
clone_size: NA
v_call: TRBV7-7

cdr3_nt: TGTGCCAGCAGCTTAGACAGGGGGCAGCGTGGCTACACCTTC
cdr3_aa: CASSLDRGQRGYTF
d_call: TRBD1
j_call: TRBJ1-2
clone_size: few
v_call: TRBV7-2

cdr3_nt: TGTGCCAGCAGCTTACGGGCAGGGACAGGAAACACCATATATTTT
cdr3_aa: CASSLRAGTGNTIYF
d_call: NA
j_call: TRBJ1-3
clone_size: NA
v_call: TRBV7-8

cdr3_nt: TGTGCCAGCAGTCGACAGGGGGCGCGCGAGCAGTACTTC
cdr3_aa: CASSRQGAREQYF
d_call: TRBD1
j_call: TRBJ2-7
clone_size: once
v_call: TRBV6-5

cdr3_nt: TGTGCCAGCACCCAACACGCCAGGGGTAACACCATATATTTT
cdr3_aa: CASTQHARGNTIYF
d_call: NA
j_call: TRBJ1-3
clone_size: NA
v_call: TRBV11-2

cdr3_nt: TGTGCCAGCAGTGAAGCCGGGAATCAGCCCCAGCATTTT
cdr3_aa: CASSEAGNQPQHF
d_call: NA
j_call: TRBJ1-5
clone_size: NA
v_call: TRBV6-1

cdr3_nt: TGTGCCAGCAGCTCAAATCCCTCGACAGGGGGAGAGACCCAGTACTTC
cdr3_aa: CASSSNPSTGGETQYF
d_call: TRBD1
j_call: TRBJ2-5
clone_size: NA
v_call: TRBV5-4

cdr3_nt: TGTGCCACCAGGGGGCAAGACACCATATATTTT
cdr3_aa: CATRGQDTIYF
d_call: TRBD1
j_call: TRBJ1-3
clone_size: NA
v_call: TRBV6-5

cdr3_nt: TGTGCCAGCAGAAATACAGAGAACTACGAGCAGTACTTC
cdr3_aa: CASRNTENYEQYF
d_call: NA
j_call: TRBJ2-7
clone_size: NA
v_call: TRBV21-1

cdr3_nt: TGTGCCAGCAGTTCGCGCAGCCCAACCTGGGACAGGGCCTACGAGCAGTACTTC
cdr3_aa: CASSSRSPTWDRAYEQYF
d_call: TRBD1
j_call: TRBJ2-7
clone_size: NA
v_call: TRBV27

cdr3_nt: TGTGCCAGTAAAGGCGTAGCGGGAGTCGGCGGGGAGCTGTTTTTT
cdr3_aa: CASKGVAGVGGELFF
d_call: TRBD2
j_call: TRBJ2-2
clone_size: NA
v_call: TRBV19

cdr3_nt: TGTGCCAGCAGCGAAGCCCTCTATAATTCACCCCTCCACTTT
cdr3_aa: CASSEALYNSPLHF
d_call: NA
j_call: TRBJ1-6
clone_size: once
v_call: TRBV7-9

cdr3_nt: TGTGCCAGCAGCAAACCTAGCTCGGGAGTGGGAGAGACCCAGTACTTC
cdr3_aa: CASSKPSSGVGETQYF
d_call: NA
j_call: TRBJ2-5
clone_size: NA
v_call: TRBV5-4

cdr3_nt: TGCAGTGCTAGTTGGGAGACAGGGCTCAATCAGCCCCAGCATTTT
cdr3_aa: CSASWETGLNQPQHF
d_call: TRBD1
j_call: TRBJ1-5
clone_size: NA
v_call: TRBV20-1

cdr3_nt: TGTGCCAGCAGCTTGACAGGGGGCGCGAGGACTGAAGCTTTCTTT
cdr3_aa: CASSLTGGARTEAFF
d_call: TRBD1
j_call: TRBJ1-1
clone_size: NA
v_call: TRBV11-2

cdr3_nt: TGTGCCAGCAGCCAAGTCGAGGATTCACCCCTCCACTTT
cdr3_aa: CASSQVEDSPLHF
d_call: NA
j_call: TRBJ1-6
clone_size: NA
v_call: TRBV3-1/TRBV3-2

cdr3_nt: TGTGCCAGCAGTCTTGCTCGGGGGGAGACCCAGTACTTC
cdr3_aa: CASSLARGETQYF
d_call: NA
j_call: TRBJ2-5
clone_size: once
v_call: TRBV3-1/TRBV3-2

cdr3_nt: TGTGCCAGCAGTTTGCGGTCCGGCTATGGCTACACCTTC
cdr3_aa: CASSLRSGYGYTF
d_call: NA
j_call: TRBJ1-2
clone_size: NA
v_call: TRBV27

cdr3_nt: TGTGCCACCAGCCGGGTGAACACTGAAGCTTTCTTT
cdr3_aa: CATSRVNTEAFF
d_call: NA
j_call: TRBJ1-1
clone_size: NA
v_call: TRBV15

cdr3_nt: TGTGCCAGTGGCGAGTGGGTGGAGAATCAGCCCCAGCATTTT
cdr3_aa: CASGEWVENQPQHF
d_call: NA
j_call: TRBJ1-5
clone_size: NA
v_call: TRBV19

cdr3_nt: TGTGCCAGCAGTCGGGGGACTAGCGGGAGAGAGACCCAGTACTTC
cdr3_aa: CASSRGTSGRETQYF
d_call: TRBD2
j_call: TRBJ2-5
clone_size: NA
v_call: TRBV6-5

cdr3_nt: TGTGCCAGCAGCCTGGGACGGGTGGACTCCTACGAGCAGTACTTC
cdr3_aa: CASSLGRVDSYEQYF
d_call: NA
j_call: TRBJ2-7
clone_size: NA
v_call: TRBV5-8